The T cell receptor (beta chain) under discussion was sequenced for a study of sequential checkpoint blockade in melanoma. The table came from immunoSEQ multiplex PCR; TCRdb's copy has only in-frame clones and leaves some out. This table holds 13,000 or so clones, just over 60% found once. Described treatment: randomized to nivolumab then ipilimumab (arm A) or the reverse (arm B). Trimming took 1 base from V and 7 from J; bases not matched to a gene: 4. The CDR3 has 15 amino acids. Germline-derived CDR1 and CDR2 are SGHTA and FQGNSA. The sample consisted of CD8+ T cells sorted from blood (inferred from file names), taken from a patient given nivolumab and ipilimumab in sequence. The sequence was obtained from a human donor with melanoma. This chain uses TRBV7-2 with TRBJ2-1, with TRBD2 identical over 10 bases. The CDR3 loop is CASSLGSSGSNEQFF. The CDR3 DNA reads as TGTGCCAGCAGCTTAGGGTCTAGCGGGAGTAATGAGCAGTTCTTC.